This T cell receptor beta chain is drawn from a study of T-cell reconstitution after alpha-beta-depleted transplantation in children. Study observations and caveats: Some patients' high day-60 TCRbeta diversity was attributed to recipient cells surviving conditioning.

About this clonotype: The antigen is undetermined.

Per germline, CDR1 DFQATT and CDR2 SNEGSKA (reference sequence). With 6 bases clipped from V and 12 bases from J, the junction kept 12 bases outside the gene matches. The CDR3 is made up of 13 amino acids. TCRbeta library preparation incorporated unique molecular identifiers. TCRdb ran MiXCR on the PCR reads and lists one entry per CDR3 protein. Here the sample spans 450,000 to 600,000 distinct CDR3 sequences, around 13% being singletons. The sequences come from PBMCs, mostly from graft donor cells, collected 360 days after TCRalphabeta/CD19-depleted stem cell transplant. This sequence was found in a male patient under 18 who had a stem cell transplant for acute myeloid leukemia, so the T cells may come from the graft donor. This sequence joins TRBV20-1 and TRBJ2-1; 9 bases align to TRBD1. The CDR3 is CSATQLQGAGQFF. CDR3 in DNA: TGCAGTGCCACGCAGCTACAGGGGGCCGGGCAGTTCTTC.